The sequence of this T cell receptor (beta chain) was determined in a study of cytomegalovirus exposure and HLA in healthy donors. Findings and limits, study-wide: Reportedly, cytomegalovirus status was diagnosed with high sensitivity and specificity. 16,951 TCR beta sequences were associated with HLA alleles at 0.05 false discovery rate in a later analysis. Some TCR beta chains (more than 150 of them) were listed as cytomegalovirus-associated. Later analysis indicated greater clonal expansion among HLA-associated TCR beta chains than among equally common other chains.

60 Vbeta and 13 Jbeta primers were used in PCR. Sequencing was performed with immunoSEQ multiplex PCR; in TCRdb, only in-frame clones are kept and a portion is missing. The sample includes fewer than 200,000 clones, 75% to 85% seen only once; the top ten take about 4.5%. Germline V gene lookup returns CDR1 SGHTS and CDR2 YDEGEE. The CDR3 loop spans 13 amino acids. As to this clone: The antigen remains undetermined.

The sequence was collected from a man aged 25 to 40 in good health and CMV-seronegative. J is TRBJ2-5 and V is TRBV5-8; no clear D gene. The tail of the sequence fits TRBJ2-7 better, so the J call may be wrong. The sample comprised PBMCs. CDR3: CASSLRSSYEQYF. CDR3 coding DNA: TGTGCCAGCAGCTTGAGAAGCTCCTACGAGCAGTACTTC.